This TCR beta chain was captured in a study of CD8 T cells in ankylosing spondylitis. TCRdb used MiXCR to reprocess the 5' RACE reads, holding one entry per CDR3 protein. The sample lists under 450,000 distinct CDR3 sequences; 20% were seen once. This clonotype was found a few times. One end of the junction fails to match germline, which may point to a read error. Germline-derived CDR1 and CDR2 are SQVTM and ANQGSEA. This CDR3 has 8 residues. The sequenced material came from blood, either unsorted or a sorted T cell fraction (not recorded which). The genes are TRBV29-1 and TRBJ1-1, with a weak D call TRBD1 (5 bases). This sequence originates from a male donor with ankylosing spondylitis or in good health (not recorded which). CDR3 region: CSVRDREF. CDR3 nucleotide sequence: TGCAGCGTTAGGGACCGAGAATTT.